Listed below are T cell receptor beta chains from one sample, sequenced in a study of cytomegalovirus exposure and HLA in healthy donors. Here immunoSEQ multiplex PCR was the method, and the copy in TCRdb shows in-frame clones only, minus some. This sample carries about 130,000 clones, roughly 72% of them seen once, and the ten largest clones take approximately 3.9%. The source material was PBMCs. The receptor set was obtained from a man in his forties in good health and CMV-seropositive. CDR3s include the opening cysteine and the closing phenylalanine or tryptophan.

TRBJ1-5 | TRBV2 | CASSMSGGGVQPQHF
TRBJ2-1 | TRBV6-1 | CASRGGAGGGHEQFF
TRBJ1-2 | TRBV30 | CAWSVIQAGPYGYTF
TRBJ2-1 | TRBV5-1 | CASSLSRGTNNEQFF
TRBJ1-5 | TRBV13 | CASSLGGGQQPQHF
TRBJ2-3 | TRBV7-2 | CASSFGAGGRTDTQYF
TRBJ2-7 | TRBV6-1 | CASSEVRTGRLSSYEQYF
TRBJ2-3 | TRBV5-1 | CASSLTGARGTDTQYF
TRBJ1-5 | TRBV27 | CASSLGRGLSQPQHF
TRBJ1-1 | TRBV9 | CASSDAPLEAFF
TRBJ2-3 | TRBV2 | CASRTGGTDTQYF
TRBJ2-7 | TRBV5-1 | CASSLTGSYAEQYF
TRBJ1-1 | TRBV7-6 | CASSSGQRNTEAFF
TRBJ1-1 | TRBV7-9 | CSSSQPQGADTEAFF
TRBJ1-4 | TRBV6-5 | CASSYSGGLLFF
TRBJ2-7 | TRBV6-1 | CASSGTGYEQYF
TRBJ2-5 | TRBV5-6 | CASSKWGGEETQYF
TRBJ2-1 | TRBV9 | CASSVKEASEQFF
TRBJ1-1 | TRBV11-2 | CASSLAGFEAFF
TRBJ2-7 | TRBV30 | CAWSVLGGADEQYF
TRBJ2-5 | TRBV5-4 | CASSLGAAKETQYF
TRBJ2-7 | TRBV7-2 | CASRPAGLAYEQYF
TRBJ2-5 | TRBV29-1 | CSVGGTGDQETQYF
TRBJ1-3 | TRBV25-1 | CASSGANGNTIYF
TRBJ1-4 | TRBV6-6 | CASSPGGRAEKLFF
TRBJ2-7 | TRBV7-9 | CASSLLTDSYEQYF
TRBJ2-5 | TRBV27 | CASSLPGLAGARPETQYF
TRBJ2-6 | TRBV5-6 | CATIPRVLAGANVLTF
TRBJ2-2 | TRBV5-4 | CASSRGQGDTGELFF
TRBJ2-4 | TRBV27 | CASSSGLAGGIDIQYF
TRBJ2-2 | TRBV27 | CASRGTGLAGGLTNTGELFF
TRBJ1-3 | TRBV10-3 | CAIKSEPGRGRDTIYF
TRBJ1-1 | TRBV27 | CASSLVNSPEAFF
TRBJ1-6 | TRBV11-2 | CASSFDDRYNSPLHF
TRBJ2-7 | TRBV7-3 | CASSKTGRTEQYF
TRBJ1-3 | TRBV7-9 | CASSLTGSGNTIYF
TRBJ2-7 | TRBV27 | CASSTRRQGNYEQYF
TRBJ2-7 | TRBV6-5 | CASSYYDRGEQYF
TRBJ2-7 | TRBV30 | CAWSVMAETSRQQYF
TRBJ2-5 | TRBV7-3 | CASSSGGTSAQETQYF
TRBJ2-1 | TRBV30 | CAWRWRLAYNEQFF
TRBJ1-2 | TRBV5-1 | CASSSDGIPGMEGYTF
TRBJ2-3 | TRBV5-1 | CASSRLAGATDTQYF
TRBJ2-1 | TRBV5-4 | CASSSPGGHNEQFF
TRBJ2-1 | TRBV5-1 | CASGGTGVGNEQFF
TRBJ2-7 | TRBV5-5 | CASSLVQSGEQYF
TRBJ2-2 | TRBV7-2 | CASSSGTSGINTGELFF
TRBJ2-7 | TRBV6-5 | CAAGEWAYEQYF
TRBJ2-1 | TRBV6-4 | CASSDPTGGSSEQFF